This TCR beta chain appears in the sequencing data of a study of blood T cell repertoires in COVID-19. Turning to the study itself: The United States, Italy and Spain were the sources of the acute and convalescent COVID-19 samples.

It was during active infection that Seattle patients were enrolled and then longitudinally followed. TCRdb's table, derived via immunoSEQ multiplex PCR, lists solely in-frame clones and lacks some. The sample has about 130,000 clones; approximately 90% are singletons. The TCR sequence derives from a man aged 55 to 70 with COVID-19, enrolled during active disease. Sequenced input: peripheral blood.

The CDR3 region is CASSATAGYTGELFF. CDR3 bases: TGTGCCAGCAGTGCGACAGCTGGGTACACCGGGGAGCTGTTTTTT. V usage is TRBV27 and J usage is TRBJ2-2; D may be TRBD1 (5 bases). CDR1 is MNHEY and CDR2 is SMNVEV in the germline V gene (reference sequence). V was clipped by 5 bases and J by 3 bases, with 13 bases between them. The length of the CDR3 is 15 residues.